The 21 T cell receptor beta chains reported below all come from one sample, sequenced in a study of CD8+ T cells in alopecia areata. Treatment: oral pan-JAK inhibitor, 5-10 mg twice daily. The sequencing template was cDNA reverse transcribed from extracted RNA. The method was immunoSEQ multiplex PCR; TCRdb's version includes in-frame clones alone and lacks a portion of them. The sample lists roughly 190,000 clones; 50% to 60% were seen once. Sequences were derived from CD4+ T cells sorted from blood, sampled at week 4, from a patient treated with tofacitinib. The receptors derive from a human donor with alopecia areata.

The chain has TRBV25-1 and TRBJ1-1, with D possibly being TRBD1 (5 bases). In germline, CDR1 is MGHDK, CDR2 SYGVNS. This CDR3 is built from 13 residues. Trimming took off 10 bases at V and 0 bases at J, with 12 bases between the two ends. The CDR3 bases are TGTGCCACCGCCGGGGACCTGAACACTGAAGCTTTCTTT. This codes for CATAGDLNTEAFF.

V gene TRBV30 combines with J gene TRBJ1-2; the D gene is possibly TRBD1 (5 bases). Germline values: CDR1 GTSNPN, CDR2 SVGIG (reference sequence). This CDR3 region has 14 residues. Trimming removed 3 bases from V and 7 bases from J, with 18 bases in between. CDR3 coding DNA: TGTGCCTGGAGACCCATTACAGGTTTAGCTGGCTACACCTTC. Its translation: CAWRPITGLAGYTF.

The chain carries TRBV12-5 and TRBJ1-5; no clear D. The CDR3 is 13 residues long. Germline CDR1 is LGHNT and CDR2 is FRNRAP. The V end lost 2 bases, the J end lost 7 bases, and 9 bases lay between the germline ends. The CDR3 coding sequence is TGTGCTAGTGGTTTGAGAGTGTTCCAGCCCCAGCATTTT. Residues: CASGLRVFQPQHF.

CDR3 sequence (DNA): TGTGCCAGCAGCCTAGGGGGGCTCGAAGGCCAAGAGACCCAGTACTTC. Amino acid sequence: CASSLGGLEGQETQYF. The gene calls are TRBV28 and TRBJ2-5; D might be TRBD1 or TRBD2, each matching 6 bases. The CDR3 totals 16 residues. CDR1 is MDHEN and CDR2 is SYDVKM in the germline V gene. V was shortened by 6 bases and J by 1 base, with 18 bases between the two germline ends.

V and J are TRBV30 and TRBJ2-1; 7 nucleotides agree with TRBD1. Germline CDR1 and CDR2: GTSNPN and SVGIG (reference sequence). This CDR3 comprises 14 residues. V lost 6 bases to trimming and J lost 1 base; unmatched junction nucleotides: 6. This CDR3 reads CACTRDSSYNEQFF. CDR3 nucleotide sequence: TGTGCCTGTACCCGGGACAGTTCCTACAATGAGCAGTTCTTC.

The rearrangement links TRBV29-1 to TRBJ2-3; D is tentatively TRBD1 or TRBD2 (7 bases each). V lost 5 bases, J lost 5 bases, and 20 bases lay in between. CDR3 size: 15 residues. Looked up from germline, CDR1 is SQVTM and CDR2 is ANQGSEA. CDR3 amino acids: CSVNRGGNTKDTQYF. CDR3 sequence (DNA): TGCAGCGTTAACAGGGGAGGGAACACAAAAGATACGCAGTATTTT.

V usage is TRBV29-1 and J usage is TRBJ2-4; D not certain. This CDR3 has 13 residues. V lost 4 bases and J lost 2, with 9 bases in between. CDR1 is SQVTM, CDR2 ANQGSEA, per germline. The CDR3 DNA sequence: TGCAGCGTTGGACACGGGTCCAAAAACATTCAGTACTTC. It translates to CSVGHGSKNIQYF.

This clone was observed a few times. The chain has TRBV29-1 and TRBJ2-5; D possibly uses TRBD1 or TRBD2 (6 bases each). V shed 6 bases and J shed 3 bases, with 20 bases lying between them. Germline values: CDR1 SQVTM, CDR2 ANQGSEA. The length of the CDR3 is 15 residues. The CDR3 loop reads CSVGGVRGREETQYF. For the CDR3, the DNA is TGCAGCGTCGGGGGCGTCAGGGGCCGCGAAGAGACCCAGTACTTC.

The chain links TRBV18 to TRBJ2-7; TRBD1 matches at 7 bases. V was clipped by 2 bases and J by 3 bases; unmatched bases: 4. The CDR3 length is 14 residues. Germline CDR1 reads KGHSH; CDR2 reads LQKENI. CDR3 nucleotide sequence: TGTGCCAGCTCACCAACCCGGGACAGCTACGAGCAGTACTTC. Its translation is CASSPTRDSYEQYF.

The V and J genes are TRBV6-5 and TRBJ1-1; tentatively, D is TRBD1 (6 bases). CDR3 length: 12 residues. CDR1 is MNHEY and CDR2 is SVGAGI in the germline V gene. Trimming shortened V by 6 bases and J by 8 bases, and 13 bases separated the two germline ends. The CDR3 here is CASSELTGEAFF. CDR3 bases: TGTGCCAGCAGCGAACTCACAGGGGAAGCTTTCTTT.

In its sample, this clone was seen a few times. This chain connects TRBV18 to TRBJ2-3, with 7 positions matching TRBD1. The CDR3 extends over 15 amino acids. V was pared by 3 bases and J by 2 bases, with 5 bases of the junction left unmatched. Per germline, CDR1 KGHSH and CDR2 LQKENI. The chain's CDR3 is CASSPRTGYTDTQYF. The CDR3 bases are TGTGCCAGCTCACCGCGGACAGGTTACACAGATACGCAGTATTTT.

The J gene is TRBJ2-1, the V gene TRBV7-2; no clear D. Germline values: CDR1 SGHTA, CDR2 FQGNSA. V was clipped by 1 base and J by 3 bases, with 1 base between them. This CDR3 contains 12 residues. This CDR3 is CASSLGYNEQFF. The CDR3 DNA is TGTGCCAGCAGCTTAGGCTACAATGAGCAGTTCTTC.

The chain carries TRBV30 and TRBJ2-5, with 8 positions matching TRBD2. This CDR3 is 15 amino acids long. Looked up from germline, CDR1 is GTSNPN and CDR2 is SVGIG (reference sequence). V was pared by 0 bases and J by 3 bases, with 6 bases of the junction left unmatched. This CDR3 is CAWSVRTAGEETQYF. The CDR3 DNA reads as TGTGCCTGGAGTGTAAGGACAGCGGGAGAAGAGACCCAGTACTTC.

This clone appeared once. The chain employs TRBV25-1 and TRBJ2-4; D not certain. Per germline, CDR1 MGHDK and CDR2 SYGVNS. The CDR3 loop spans 14 amino acids. The V end lost 4 bases, the J end lost 0 bases, and 7 bases lay between the germline ends. The CDR3 loop reads CASSGLPAKNIQYF. CDR3 bases: TGTGCCAGCAGTGGACTCCCAGCCAAAAACATTCAGTACTTC.

This chain joins TRBV29-1 and TRBJ2-3; 9 bases line up with TRBD2. V shed 6 bases and J 6 bases; nucleotides not matched to a gene: 4. This CDR3 region has 12 residues. CDR1 is SQVTM and CDR2 is ANQGSEA in the germline V gene. The CDR3 reads CSVGGGVDTQYF. CDR3 bases: TGCAGCGTGGGCGGGGGGGTGGATACGCAGTATTTT.

The rearrangement uses TRBV14 and TRBJ2-3; TRBD2 is a possible D gene (5 bases). Looked up from germline, CDR1 is SGHDN and CDR2 is FVKESK. The V and J ends lost 5 bases and 0 bases respectively, with 9 bases between them. The CDR3 runs to 14 residues. CDR3 sequence reads: CASSVGLSTDTQYF. In DNA form, the CDR3 reads TGTGCCAGCAGCGTCGGACTTAGCACAGATACGCAGTATTTT.

The chain is built from TRBV28 and TRBJ1-3; D call uncertain. Trimming left V 3 bases short and J 1 base short, with 7 bases between. Looked up from germline, CDR1 is MDHEN and CDR2 is SYDVKM. The CDR3 runs 14 residues. The CDR3 sequence is CASSLSGSGNTIYF. In DNA form, the CDR3 reads TGTGCCAGCAGTTTGTCGGGTTCTGGAAACACCATATATTTT.

The V and J genes are TRBV30 and TRBJ1-2; TRBD1 matches at 7 bases. Germline V CDR1 and CDR2: GTSNPN, SVGIG (reference sequence). With V trimmed by 8 bases and J by 2 bases, 8 bases remained unmatched. The CDR3 has 13 amino acids. Here the CDR3 reads CAHQKGQNYGYTF. CDR3 nucleotide sequence: TGTGCCCACCAGAAGGGACAGAACTATGGCTACACCTTC.

The chain is built from TRBV30 and TRBJ2-7; 9 bases agree with TRBD2. CDR3 length: 14 residues. Per the germline V gene, CDR1 is GTSNPN and CDR2 is SVGIG (reference sequence). V lost 4 bases and J lost 3; bases outside the gene matches: 7. The CDR3: CAWTTGGGDYEQYF. The CDR3 bases are TGTGCCTGGACTACGGGCGGGGGGGACTACGAGCAGTACTTC.

The chain is built from TRBV6-6 and TRBJ1-1; 7 bases are shared with TRBD1. Looked up from germline, CDR1 is MNHNY and CDR2 is SVGAGI (reference sequence). V lost 0 bases to trimming and J lost 4 bases; unmatched junction nucleotides: 8. The CDR3 is 16 amino acids. CDR3 region: CASSYSPATGLTEAFF. In nucleotides, the CDR3 is TGTGCCAGCAGTTACTCGCCCGCGACAGGGCTCACTGAAGCTTTCTTT.

The rearrangement joins TRBV2 to TRBJ2-3; a weak D match, TRBD1 (6 bases). Trimming took 4 bases from V and 2 from J, leaving 13 bases between them. The germline gives CDR1 SNHLY, CDR2 FYNNEI. The CDR3 runs to 15 residues. For the CDR3, the DNA is TGTGCCAGCAGTGTTGGCCAGGGGAACACAGATACGCAGTATTTT. This codes for CASSVGQGNTDTQYF.